Below, one TCR beta chain is given with its context. The data were taken from a study of blood T cell repertoires in COVID-19. Background on the study: Whether acute or convalescent, the COVID-19 samples came from the United States, Italy and Spain. T cells, B-cell-depleted T cells, or PBMCs provided the cDNA or gDNA that served as material.

J gave up 4 bases and V 2 bases, and 2 bases lay outside the gene matches. CDR3 size: 13 residues. Per the germline V gene, CDR1 is MNHEY and CDR2 is SVGAGI. Per the original methods: Estimation of nucleated cell counts relied on the amplification of reference gene primers. Some clones are missing from TCRdb's copy, which holds only in-frame ones; the method was immunoSEQ multiplex PCR. Clonal size and the V and J genes are those of that table, whereas D and trimming came from the DNA. The sample has about 210,000 clones, around 83% seen once; the top ten hold less than 3.5%. This receptor was taken from a middle-aged man with active or convalescent COVID-19. The gene calls are TRBV6-5 and TRBJ2-7; 7 nucleotides match TRBD1. What was sequenced was peripheral blood. Written as DNA, the CDR3 is TGTGCCAGCAGTTACCGGGGACAGTACGAGCAGTACTTC. It is translated as CASSYRGQYEQYF.